These 21 T cell receptor beta chains were sequenced from one sample in a study of Graves' ophthalmopathy and Graves' hyperthyroidism. RNA transcripts served as template for amplifying TCR beta CDR3 sequences. HTBI-primed first-round RT-PCR preceded second-round multiplex PCR. From the multiplex PCR reads, TCRdb called clonotypes with MiXCR, one entry per CDR3 protein. The sample holds about 410,000 distinct CDR3 sequences; about 16% are singletons and the top ten take more than 1.5%. The specimen sequenced was peripheral blood. The receptor set was obtained from a woman aged 18-29 years with Graves' ophthalmopathy.

CDR3 bases: TGTGCCAGTAAGCTATGGACGGATGCCCCTGAAGCTTTCTTT. Its translation is CASKLWTDAPEAFF. V and J are TRBV27 and TRBJ1-1; D gene unclear. The CDR3 has 14 residues. The ends were cut back, 9 bases at V and 6 bases at J, with 20 bases in the middle. From germline, CDR1 is MNHEY and CDR2 SMNVEV (reference sequence).

This clonotype was counted many times. The gene calls are TRBV6-1 and TRBJ2-5, with a possible D match to TRBD2 (6 bases). V lost 8 bases to trimming and J lost 5 bases, with 9 bases between them. The CDR3 has 11 amino acids. The germline V gene encodes CDR1 MNHNS and CDR2 SASEGT. The CDR3 spells CASSGRETQYF. CDR3 coding DNA: TGTGCCAGCTCGGGGAGGGAGACCCAGTACTTC.

This clonotype was seen a few times. The chain links TRBV15 to TRBJ1-2, with D perhaps matching TRBD1 (5 bases). CDR1 is LNHNV and CDR2 is YYDKDF in the germline V gene (reference sequence). V was shortened by 5 bases and J by 2 bases, with 15 bases between the two germline ends. This CDR3 comprises 15 residues. CDR3 DNA sequence: TGTGCCACCAGCTCTCGAGTTGGGACCAACTATGGCTACACCTTC. This gives the protein CATSSRVGTNYGYTF.

In this sample, this clonotype turned up many times. The V and J genes are TRBV29-1 and TRBJ1-1; 7 bases are a match to TRBD1. The germline gives CDR1 SQVTM, CDR2 ANQGSEA. The CDR3 runs to 13 residues. J lost 2 bases, V lost 6 bases, and 6 bases had no gene match. The CDR3 bases are TGCAGCGTCGTCGGGACAGCCAACACTGAAGCTTTCTTT. Protein product: CSVVGTANTEAFF.

The sample holds a few counts of this clonotype. This sequence joins TRBV6-4 and TRBJ1-1; no reliable D call. V shed 8 bases and J shed 0 bases, with 10 bases lying between them. This CDR3 is built from 13 residues. CDR1 MRHNA and CDR2 SNTAGT come from the germline V gene. Here the CDR3 DNA reads TGTGCCAGCGCTCAGGCCATGAACACTGAAGCTTTCTTT. This gives the protein CASAQAMNTEAFF.

This clonotype was counted at least ten times. This chain connects TRBV20-1 to TRBJ2-7; tentatively, D is TRBD1 or TRBD2 (6 bases each). CDR1 is DFQATT and CDR2 is SNEGSKA in the germline V gene (reference sequence). The CDR3 extends over 17 amino acids. V lost 0 bases and J lost 7, with 25 bases in between. CDR3 sequence: CSARDQVGRGRRIEQYF. The DNA of the CDR3 is TGCAGTGCTAGAGATCAAGTCGGACGGGGGCGCCGGATTGAGCAGTACTTC.

This clonotype has at least ten counts. As the CDR3 is not closed by the conserved phenylalanine or tryptophan, this likely results from a read error. The chain combines TRBV19 with TRBJ2-7; D is unclear. CDR1 LNHDA and CDR2 SQIVND come from the germline V gene (reference sequence). V was cut by 4 bases and J by 0 bases, with 16 bases left in between. The CDR3 is 16 residues long. The CDR3 is CASSTVLTRSSYEQYS. Here the CDR3 DNA reads TGTGCCAGTAGTACCGTACTTACAAGGAGCTCCTACGAGCAGTACTCC.

This clonotype was observed many times. The chain is built from TRBV20-1 and TRBJ2-7; tentatively, D is TRBD1 (6 bases). V was trimmed by 3 bases and J by 4 bases, leaving 13 bases between them. The CDR3 sequence is 13 residues long. The germline gives CDR1 DFQATT, CDR2 SNEGSKA (reference sequence). The DNA of the CDR3 is TGCAGTGCTAGGAGGCCAGGGGTGTACGAGCAGTACTTC. The encoded protein is CSARRPGVYEQYF.

This clonotype was picked up many times. V usage is TRBV29-1 and J usage is TRBJ1-2; D gene unclear. Germline V lookup: CDR1 SQVTM, CDR2 ANQGSEA. Trimming removed 5 bases from V and 5 bases from J, with 15 bases in between. The CDR3 loop spans 13 amino acids. The CDR3 here is CSVSRTGNYGYTF. CDR3 DNA: TGCAGCGTTTCTAGGACGGGGAATTATGGCTACACCTTC.

Many counts were recorded for this clonotype. The chain joins TRBV4-3 to TRBJ1-6; D perhaps matches TRBD1 (6 bases). The CDR3 length is 15 residues. Germline-derived CDR1 and CDR2 are LGHNA and YSLEER. The V gene lost 8 bases and the J gene lost 5 bases, with 16 bases spanning the gap. The CDR3 here is CASQSTRTDNSPLHF. The CDR3 region has the DNA TGCGCCAGCCAATCGACCCGGACAGATAATTCACCCCTCCACTTT.

There are many counts of this clonotype. The rearrangement links TRBV6-4 to TRBJ2-5; D is possibly TRBD1 (6 bases). CDR3 length equals 15 residues. Trimming cost V 6 bases and J 4 bases, with 18 bases left between them. Germline loops: CDR1 MRHNA, CDR2 SNTAGT. DNA for the CDR3: TGTGCCAGCAGGCTGACAGGACCCCCTGGAGAGACCCAGTACTTC. Its translation is CASRLTGPPGETQYF.

This clonotype was observed many times. The chain employs TRBV11-2 and TRBJ2-2, with D hard to call. CDR1 and CDR2 (germline): SGHAT, FQNNGV. This CDR3 contains 17 residues. V was clipped by 5 bases and J by 4 bases, with 20 bases between them. The CDR3 nucleotides are TGTGCCAGCAGCCCCAACTCGACACCTCGTGGCACCGGGGAGCTGTTTTTT. Protein: CASSPNSTPRGTGELFF.

This clonotype came up many times. The chain carries TRBV6-2 or TRBV6-3 and TRBJ1-3; D ambiguous. Trimming left V 0 bases short and J 2 bases short, with 5 bases between. From germline, CDR1 is MNHEY and CDR2 SVGEGT. The CDR3 covers 14 residues. The CDR3, as DNA: TGTGCCAGCAGTTACTCTCAGACTGGAAACACCATATATTTT. This encodes CASSYSQTGNTIYF.

This clonotype was counted many times. V gene TRBV20-1 combines with J gene TRBJ1-5; 8 bases align to TRBD1. This CDR3 has 13 residues. Germline lookup yields CDR1 DFQATT and CDR2 SNEGSKA (reference sequence). The V segment lost 4 bases and the J segment 7 bases; nucleotides outside the gene matches: 6. The CDR3 spells CSATGGAGQPQHF. The CDR3, as DNA: TGCAGTGCTACAGGGGGCGCGGGGCAGCCCCAGCATTTT.

The rearrangement links TRBV11-2 to TRBJ2-5; D call uncertain. V lost 1 base and J lost 1, with 19 bases in between. CDR1 and CDR2 (germline): SGHAT, FQNNGV. The CDR3 consists of 18 residues. CDR3 in DNA: TGTGCCAGCAGCTTAGGCCTGGGGTTGAGTTACCCCCAAGAGACCCAGTACTTC. Translated: CASSLGLGLSYPQETQYF.

This clonotype was seen at least ten times. The chain combines TRBV6-5 with TRBJ1-1, with D hard to call. The CDR3 extends over 12 amino acids. CDR1 and CDR2 from the germline V gene are MNHEY and SVGAGI. With 6 bases removed from V and 0 bases from J, the gap between germline ends came to 5 bases. The chain's CDR3 is CASRTVNTEAFF. For the CDR3, the DNA is TGTGCCAGCAGAACGGTGAACACTGAAGCTTTCTTT.

This clonotype occurred many times. The CDR3 nucleotides read TGTGCCATCAGTGAGCCTGAACAGGGGATTGGGGAGACCCAGTACTTC. Translation: CAISEPEQGIGETQYF. V gene TRBV10-3 combines with J gene TRBJ2-5, with 7 bases aligning to TRBD1. This CDR3 is built from 16 residues. Germline V gives CDR1 ENHRY, CDR2 SYGVKD. With 2 bases clipped from V and 5 bases from J, the junction kept 11 bases outside the gene matches.

The sample holds many counts of this clonotype. This may be a read error, as it is one base from a much larger clone. The V and J genes are TRBV20-1 and TRBJ2-5; 9 bases are a match to TRBD1. The CDR3 loop spans 14 amino acids. The trim removed 6 bases at V and 2 bases at J, leaving 7 bases unmatched. Germline CDR1 is DFQATT and CDR2 is SNEGSKA (reference sequence). In DNA, the CDR3 is TGCAGTGCCTTCGCAGGGACAGGGCAAGAGACCCAGTACTTC. Its translation is CSAFAGTGQETQYF.

Many counts were recorded for this clonotype. The genes are TRBV28 and TRBJ1-1; no firm D call. The germline CDR1 and CDR2 sequences are MDHEN and SYDVKM. The CDR3 consists of 15 residues. With 4 bases removed from V and 1 base from J, the gap between germline ends came to 13 bases. The CDR3 DNA reads as TGTGCCAGCAGTTCTCTGAGACACGCGAACACTGAAGCTTTCTTT. It codes for CASSSLRHANTEAFF.

The table lists this clonotype with a few counts. The rearrangement links TRBV5-1 to TRBJ2-7, with 12 bases fitting TRBD2. CDR3 size: 19 residues. The germline CDR1 and CDR2 sequences are SGHRS and YFSETQ. With 0 bases clipped from V and 5 bases from J, the junction kept 15 bases outside the gene matches. The CDR3 coding sequence is TGCGCCAGCAGCTTGGGAAGTCTGCTAGCGGGGGGGCTTCCCGACGAGCAGTACTTC. Amino acid sequence: CASSLGSLLAGGLPDEQYF.

This clonotype was seen at least ten times. The gene calls are TRBV6-1 and TRBJ1-6; D possibly corresponds to TRBD1 (6 bases). V shed 6 bases and J shed 10 bases, with 22 bases lying between them. Germline loops: CDR1 MNHNS, CDR2 SASEGT. The CDR3 length is 16 residues. CDR3 residues: CASREDSFDLRSPLHF. The CDR3, as DNA: TGTGCCAGCAGAGAGGACAGTTTCGATTTAAGGTCACCCCTCCACTTT.